This paragraph reports one TCR beta chain. These data come from a study of CD8 T cells in ankylosing spondylitis. In TCRdb, the 5' RACE reads were re-called with MiXCR into one record per CDR3 protein. The sample comprises 30,000 to 35,000 distinct CDR3 sequences, 30% of which are singletons, and about 41% rests with the top ten. Per the germline V gene, CDR1 is SGHRS and CDR2 is YFSETQ. After removal of 3 bases from V and 2 bases from J, the junction contained 6 bases not matched to a gene. The CDR3 is 15 residues long. The TCR sequence derives from a male donor with ankylosing spondylitis. The sequencing sample was made of synovial fluid, either unsorted or a sorted T cell fraction (not recorded which). The V and J genes are TRBV5-1 and TRBJ2-7, with TRBD1 matching 9 bases. This CDR3 reads CASSSGTGSTYEQYV. In DNA, the CDR3 is TGCGCCAGCAGCTCCGGGACAGGGTCCACCTACGAGCAGTACGTC.